This entry lists 5 T cell receptor beta chains sequenced from one sample in a study of Ad26.COV2.S vaccination and SARS-CoV-2 variants. Data came from immunoSEQ multiplex PCR; TCRdb stores just in-frame clones and leaves some out. The table has about 400,000 clones, 83% seen once. As for treatment: around 19 received Ad26.COV2.S at low or high dose, single or two shots; about 5 received placebo; per-sample allocation not given. On day 63 after the first injection, vaccine and placebo recipients gave samples. The material sequenced was peripheral blood, taken in a trial of Ad26.COV2.S vaccine versus placebo. All receptors derive from a person aged 18-65 years who received the Ad26.COV2.S COVID-19 vaccine or a placebo.

The V and J genes are TRBV19 and TRBJ1-6; D is unresolved. CDR3 length equals 16 residues. The ends were cut back, 5 bases at V and 1 base at J, with 12 bases in the middle. Looked up from germline, CDR1 is LNHDA and CDR2 is SQIVND (reference sequence). The CDR3 reads CASSDPLGSYNSPLHF. The CDR3 nucleotides read TGTGCCAGTAGTGATCCTCTGGGGTCCTATAATTCACCCCTCCACTTT.

The chain joins TRBV7-9 to TRBJ1-1; 9 bases fit TRBD1. Germline V gene sequence: CDR1 SEHNR, CDR2 FQNEAQ (reference sequence). CDR3 size: 12 residues. The V segment lost 8 bases and the J segment 11 bases; nucleotides outside the gene matches: 9. The CDR3 loop is CASRWTGARAFF. The CDR3 nucleotides read TGTGCCAGCCGATGGACAGGGGCGCGGGCTTTCTTT.

V is TRBV4-3 and J is TRBJ2-7; D is unresolved. The CDR3 runs 13 residues. V lost 0 bases to trimming and J lost 3 bases, with 6 bases between them. Germline loops: CDR1 LGHNA, CDR2 YSLEER. CDR3 protein: CASSQELSYEQYF. Here the CDR3 DNA reads TGCGCCAGCAGCCAAGAGCTGAGCTACGAGCAGTACTTC.

The CDR3 loop is CASSQVGGYQETQYF. CDR3 nucleotide sequence: TGTGCCAGCAGCCAGGTTGGGGGGTACCAAGAGACCCAGTACTTC. J is TRBJ2-5 and V is TRBV4-2, with D possibly being TRBD2 (6 bases). Trimming shortened V by 3 bases and J by 0 bases, and 11 bases separated the two germline ends. Germline CDR1 reads LGHNA; CDR2 reads YNFKEQ. The CDR3 is made up of 15 amino acids.

This clone was detected once. The chain uses TRBV2 and TRBJ2-3; 9 bases agree with TRBD1. From germline, CDR1 is SNHLY and CDR2 FYNNEI. Losses at the gene ends were 1 base for V and 6 bases for J; bases not matched to a gene: 2. This CDR3 spans 14 amino acids. The CDR3, as DNA: TGTGCCAGCAGTGAAGGGACAGGGGCCGATACGCAGTATTTT. This codes for CASSEGTGADTQYF.